The present T cell receptor (beta chain) was sequenced within a study of Ad26.COV2.S vaccination and SARS-CoV-2 variants. Trimming shortened V by 1 base and J by 4 bases, and 8 bases separated the two germline ends. Germline-derived CDR1 and CDR2 are MNHNY and SVGAGI (reference sequence). This CDR3 contains 14 residues. Method: immunoSEQ multiplex PCR; TCRdb's copy keeps in-frame clones and lacks some. This sample has around 500,000 clones, with nearly 90% found just once. Stated treatment: some 20 received Ad26.COV2.S at low or high dose, single or two shots; about five received placebo; per-sample allocation not given. All samples were drawn on day 63, counting from the first vaccine or placebo injection.

This chain uses TRBV6-6 with TRBJ1-5; D might be TRBD1 (5 bases). This receptor was taken from a person aged 18 to 59 who received the Ad26.COV2.S COVID-19 vaccine or a placebo. The specimen was peripheral blood, collected in a trial of Ad26.COV2.S vaccine versus placebo. The CDR3 is CASSYYRKNQPQHF. The CDR3 bases are TGTGCCAGCAGTTACTACAGGAAGAATCAGCCCCAGCATTTT.